A single T cell receptor (beta chain) is shown here with its context. As yet, its antigen is unknown. The repertoire was sequenced with immunoSEQ multiplex PCR; TCRdb's copy has only in-frame clones and lacks some. The sample yields approximately 50,000 clones, around 85% seen once. The CDR3 is made up of 14 amino acids. CDR1 and CDR2 from the germline V gene are SGDLS and YYNGEE. V was cut by 4 bases and J by 6 bases, with 16 bases left in between. The data were taken from a study of T cell responses to AZD1222 COVID-19 vaccine. Broader study findings: The study found Spike-specific TCR breadth and depth rose after two AZD1222 doses.

Specimen: peripheral blood, collected on day 0 of MenACWY control vaccination. This sequence was found in an adult in good health. The rearrangement joins TRBV9 to TRBJ1-1; D is uncertain. In nucleotides, the CDR3 is TGTGCCAGCAGCAGTACCGACATCGGCGCTGAAGCTTTCTTT. This encodes CASSSTDIGAEAFF. The full variable domain, completed using reference TRBV9 and TRBJ1-1, is DSGVTQTPKHLITATGQRVTLRCSPRSGDLSVYWYQQSLDQGLQFLIQYYNGEERAKGNILERFSAQQFPDLHSELNLSSLELGDSALYFCASSSTDIGAEAFFGQGTRLTVV.